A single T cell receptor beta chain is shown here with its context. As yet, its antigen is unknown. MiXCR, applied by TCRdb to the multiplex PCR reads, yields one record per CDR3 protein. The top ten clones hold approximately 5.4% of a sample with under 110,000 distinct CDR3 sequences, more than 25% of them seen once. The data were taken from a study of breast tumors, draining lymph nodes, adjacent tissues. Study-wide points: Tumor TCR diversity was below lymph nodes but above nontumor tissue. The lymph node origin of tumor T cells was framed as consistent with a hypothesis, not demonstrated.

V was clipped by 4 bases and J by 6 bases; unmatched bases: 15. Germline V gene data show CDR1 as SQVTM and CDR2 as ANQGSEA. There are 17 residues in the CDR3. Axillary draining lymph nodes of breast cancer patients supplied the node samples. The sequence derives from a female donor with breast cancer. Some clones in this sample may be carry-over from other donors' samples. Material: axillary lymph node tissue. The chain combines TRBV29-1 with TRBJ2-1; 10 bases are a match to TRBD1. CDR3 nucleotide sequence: TGCAGCGTTGGGGGCGACAGGGGGCCAAGAGGCACCAATGAGCAGTTCTTC. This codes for CSVGGDRGPRGTNEQFF.